A selection of T cell receptor beta chains follows, all from one sample in a study of T cell responses to AZD1222 COVID-19 vaccine. Repertoires were generated with immunoSEQ multiplex PCR, while TCRdb's copy carries only in-frame clones and drops some. The sample lists roughly 100,000 clones, about 92% occurring once. Sample: peripheral blood, taken on day 0 of AZD1222 vaccination. The source of these receptors is an adult in good health. CDR3s include the opening cysteine and the closing phenylalanine or tryptophan. D genes are given only for firm matches. Clone size, where shown, is once, few, many, or a class for clones that have expanded.

D: NA; size: NA; V: TRBV29-1; J: TRBJ2-3; DNA: TGCAGCGTTGGCCCGCCTAGGTATTTT; CDR3: CSVGPPRYF
D: NA; size: NA; V: TRBV5-6; J: TRBJ2-3; DNA: TGTGCCAGCAGCTTGTTAGCGAGTCCCACAGATACGCAGTATTTT; CDR3: CASSLLASPTDTQYF
D: NA; size: NA; V: TRBV7-3; J: TRBJ2-2; DNA: TGTGCCAGCAGCTTAAATGGCGGGGAGCTGTTTTTT; CDR3: CASSLNGGELFF
D: TRBD2; size: NA; V: TRBV7-2; J: TRBJ2-2; DNA: TGTGCCAGCAGCAAACTAGCGGGGGGGCTGGCCGGGGAGCTGTTTTTT; CDR3: CASSKLAGGLAGELFF
D: TRBD1; size: NA; V: TRBV18; J: TRBJ1-1; DNA: TGTGCCAGCTCACCTGACCTGACAGGGGACACTGAAGCTTTCTTT; CDR3: CASSPDLTGDTEAFF
D: NA; size: NA; V: TRBV4-3; J: TRBJ1-1; DNA: TGCGCCAGCAGCCTGGGAACCCTCGGGGGATCGGGTGGGGAAGCTTTCTTT; CDR3: CASSLGTLGGSGGEAFF
D: TRBD2; size: NA; V: TRBV3-1/TRBV3-2; J: TRBJ2-5; DNA: TGTGCCAGCAGCCGGGTCTACGGGGGGGCCAGGGAGACCCAGTACTTC; CDR3: CASSRVYGGARETQYF
D: TRBD2; size: NA; V: TRBV28; J: TRBJ2-3; DNA: TGTGCCAGCAGCCCCTTCAAACTCCCGGGAGGGGGCACAGATACGCAGTATTTT; CDR3: CASSPFKLPGGGTDTQYF
D: NA; size: NA; V: TRBV25-1; J: TRBJ2-6; DNA: TGTGCCAGCAGCCAACAGTCCGGGGCCAACGTCCTGACTTTC; CDR3: CASSQQSGANVLTF
D: TRBD1; size: NA; V: TRBV5-1; J: TRBJ1-5; DNA: TGCGCCAGCAGCTTGGAAGGACAGGGACATCAGCCCCAGCATTTT; CDR3: CASSLEGQGHQPQHF
D: NA; size: NA; V: TRBV7-2; J: TRBJ1-1; DNA: TGTGCCAGCAGCTCCCAAATGATAGGGGTGAACACTGAAGCTTTCTTT; CDR3: CASSSQMIGVNTEAFF
D: TRBD1; size: NA; V: TRBV6-5; J: TRBJ1-4; DNA: TGTGCCAGCAGAACCCCAGGGGGGGAAAAACTGTTTTTT; CDR3: CASRTPGGEKLFF
D: NA; size: NA; V: TRBV6-5; J: TRBJ1-5; DNA: TGTGCCAGCAGTCCGGACCTACCCAGCAATCAGCCCCAGCATTTT; CDR3: CASSPDLPSNQPQHF
D: NA; size: NA; V: TRBV11-2; J: TRBJ2-5; DNA: TGTGCCAGCAGCTTAGCTCCCCCCCAAGAGACCCAGTACTTC; CDR3: CASSLAPPQETQYF
D: NA; size: NA; V: TRBV18; J: TRBJ1-2; DNA: TGTGCCAGCTCACTTCCGACAGAGACCTATGGCTACACCTTC; CDR3: CASSLPTETYGYTF
D: NA; size: NA; V: TRBV5-1; J: TRBJ1-4; DNA: TGCGCCAGCAGCTTGGCCGATGGGGTGTCTAATGAAAAACTGTTTTTT; CDR3: CASSLADGVSNEKLFF
D: NA; size: once; V: TRBV9; J: TRBJ2-5; DNA: TGTGCCAGCAGCCCTCGACTAGGCTTTGGGGAGACCCAGTACTTC; CDR3: CASSPRLGFGETQYF
D: NA; size: few; V: TRBV7-2; J: TRBJ2-3; DNA: TGTGCCAGCAGCTTCCGTACACCGGTTGCGCAGTATTTT; CDR3: CASSFRTPVAQYF
D: TRBD1; size: NA; V: TRBV9; J: TRBJ1-1; DNA: TGTGCCAGCAGCGTAGGACAGGGGTCTGAAGCTTTCTTT; CDR3: CASSVGQGSEAFF
D: TRBD2; size: NA; V: TRBV28; J: TRBJ2-7; DNA: TGTGCCAGCAGTTCCAGGACTAGCGGGAGGTACGAGCAGTACTTC; CDR3: CASSSRTSGRYEQYF
D: NA; size: few; V: TRBV10-2; J: TRBJ1-1; DNA: TGCGCCAGCAGTGGGCAGGGAAACACTGAAGCTTTCTTT; CDR3: CASSGQGNTEAFF
D: TRBD1; size: once; V: TRBV28; J: TRBJ1-6; DNA: TGTGCCAGCAGTTTTTACAGGGGGCAACATTCACCCCTCCACTTT; CDR3: CASSFYRGQHSPLHF
D: TRBD1; size: NA; V: TRBV6-2/TRBV6-3; J: TRBJ2-7; DNA: TGTGCCAGCAGTTACGGGGACAGGGGGTACGAGCAGTACTTC; CDR3: CASSYGDRGYEQYF
D: NA; size: NA; V: TRBV5-1; J: TRBJ2-1; DNA: TGCGCCAGCAGCTTGGATTCGGCAGGTTACAATGAGCAGTTCTTC; CDR3: CASSLDSAGYNEQFF
D: TRBD1; size: NA; V: TRBV3-1/TRBV3-2; J: TRBJ1-2; DNA: TGTGCCAGCAGCCAAGGGGGGCCGGGACAGATGTATGGCTACACCTTC; CDR3: CASSQGGPGQMYGYTF
D: NA; size: NA; V: TRBV3-1/TRBV3-2; J: TRBJ1-3; DNA: TGTGCCAGCAGCCAAGACAGATGGAGCTCTGGAAACACCATATATTTT; CDR3: CASSQDRWSSGNTIYF